This T cell receptor beta chain is from a study of human T cells and chemical hapten exposure. As for the study in general: Patch tests applied 0.01% DPC to the upper back and were scored after 6 days.

Time point specified: pre-sensitization, week 0. Treatment defined: therapeutic diphenylcyclopropenone sensitization with weekly scalp DPC. There are 12 residues in the CDR3. Trimming shortened V by 7 bases and J by 0 bases, and 7 bases separated the two germline ends. Germline loops: CDR1 MDHEN, CDR2 SYDVKM. TCRdb used MiXCR to reprocess the RACE reads, holding one entry per CDR3 protein. The table has some 330,000 distinct CDR3 sequences, 4.5% to 5.5% seen once. This TCR came from a woman under 30 with alopecia areata. Some clones in this sample may be carry-over from other donors' samples. The input for sequencing was whole blood, taken in connection with sensitization to the hapten diphenylcyclopropenone (DPC). V is TRBV28 and J is TRBJ2-7; no definite D call. The CDR3 coding sequence is TGTGCCAGCAATTCGAACTCCTACGAGCAGTACTTC. Encoded protein: CASNSNSYEQYF.